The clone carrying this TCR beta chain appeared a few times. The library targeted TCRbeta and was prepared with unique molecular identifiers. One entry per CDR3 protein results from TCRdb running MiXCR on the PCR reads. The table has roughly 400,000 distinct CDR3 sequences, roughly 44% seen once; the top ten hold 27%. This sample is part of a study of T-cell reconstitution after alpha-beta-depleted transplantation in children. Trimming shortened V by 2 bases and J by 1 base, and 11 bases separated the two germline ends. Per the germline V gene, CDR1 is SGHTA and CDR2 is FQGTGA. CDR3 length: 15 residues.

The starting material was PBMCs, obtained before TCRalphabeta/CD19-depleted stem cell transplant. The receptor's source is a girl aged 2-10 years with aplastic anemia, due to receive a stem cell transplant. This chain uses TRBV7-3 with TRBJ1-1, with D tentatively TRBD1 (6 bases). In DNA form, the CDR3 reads TGTGCCAGCAGCTTAGGGACAATCTCGAACACTGAAGCTTTCTTT. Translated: CASSLGTISNTEAFF.